This TCR beta chain came from a study of T cell repertoires in cytomegalovirus infection. Looking at the study overall: Indications came from public TCR beta signatures; they pointed to CMV infection and to a matching HLA type.

TCRdb re-called the reads through MiXCR, storing one row per CDR3 protein. The sample carries roughly 230,000 distinct CDR3 sequences, roughly an eighth recorded once. Regarding the study as a whole: Cumulative frequency of public TCR beta families picked out carriers of CMV plus the relevant HLA. Dominating the ex vivo response were HLA-C-restricted CMV-specific TCR beta clonotypes.

The CDR3 covers 16 residues. Trimming shortened V by 1 base and J by 2 bases, and 14 bases separated the two germline ends. Germline assignment: CDR1 MGHRA and CDR2 YSYEKL. This clonotype occurred many times. Its antigen is unknown. Source material: PBMCs. The receptor was derived from a human donor in good health (CMV status not recorded). Some clones in this sample may be carry-over from other donors' samples. The gene calls are TRBV4-1 and TRBJ1-1; no definite D call. The CDR3 spells CASSQVLRQLNTEAFF. Written as DNA, the CDR3 is TGCGCCAGCAGCCAAGTGCTTAGGCAGCTAAACACTGAAGCTTTCTTT.